A single sample gave rise to the 8 T cell receptor beta chains below, sequenced in a study of blood T cell repertoires in COVID-19. The protocol was immunoSEQ multiplex PCR, while the TCRdb copy is restricted to in-frame clones and leaves out a portion. The data show about 430,000 clones, about 88% seen once. The specimen sequenced was PBMCs or T cells enriched from blood (not recorded which). The receptor set was obtained from a woman between 18 and 29 years old who had been exposed to COVID-19.

The V gene is TRBV6-5, the J gene TRBJ1-2, with 8 nucleotides matching TRBD1. V shed 2 bases and J 1 base; nucleotides not matched to a gene: 6. Germline assignment: CDR1 MNHEY and CDR2 SVGAGI. The CDR3 is 16 residues long. The CDR3 DNA is TGTGCCAGCAGTTACGGGCAGGGGGCGATTAACTATGGCTACACCTTC. Its protein is CASSYGQGAINYGYTF.

The chain recombines TRBV5-5 with TRBJ2-5, with D perhaps matching TRBD1 (6 bases). Looked up from germline, CDR1 is SGHKS and CDR2 is YYEKEE (reference sequence). This CDR3 contains 18 residues. Trimming stripped 0 bases from V and 2 bases from J, with 20 bases between. CDR3 residues: CASSLGTVVLPPQETQYF. The CDR3 bases are TGTGCCAGCAGCTTGGGGACAGTTGTCCTGCCGCCACAAGAGACCCAGTACTTC.

J is TRBJ1-2 and V is TRBV4-2, with a weak D call TRBD1 (6 bases). V was cut by 0 bases and J by 2 bases, with 10 bases left in between. Germline CDR1 and CDR2: LGHNA and YNFKEQ. The CDR3 contains 15 residues. The CDR3 spells CASSQDYGTNYGYTF. In DNA form, the CDR3 reads TGTGCCAGCAGCCAAGACTACGGGACAAACTATGGCTACACCTTC.

The V gene is TRBV18, the J gene TRBJ1-5; tentatively, D is TRBD1 (5 bases). With 6 bases removed from V and 3 bases from J, the gap between germline ends came to 15 bases. The V gene's germline CDR1 is KGHSH and CDR2 LQKENI. The CDR3 totals 15 residues. The CDR3 nucleotides read TGTGCCAGCTCCCCAAACGATGGGGCCAATCAGCCCCAGCATTTT. The encoded protein is CASSPNDGANQPQHF. The full variable domain, with the rest looked up from reference TRBV18 and TRBJ1-5, is NAGVMQNPRHLVRRRGQEARLRCSPMKGHSHVYWYRQLPEEGLKFMVYLQKENIIDESGMPKERFSAEFPKEGPSILRIQQVVRGDSAAYFCASSPNDGANQPQHFGDGTRLSIL.

The gene calls are TRBV2 and TRBJ1-5; no clear D. This CDR3 has 14 amino acids. Germline CDR1 reads SNHLY; CDR2 reads FYNNEI. Trimming took off 2 bases at V and 2 bases at J, with 7 bases between the two ends. The CDR3: CASSENGGNQPQHF. For the CDR3, the DNA is TGTGCCAGCAGTGAAAACGGGGGCAATCAGCCCCAGCATTTT.

The genes are TRBV30 and TRBJ1-4; 7 bases are shared with TRBD1. The germline gives CDR1 GTSNPN, CDR2 SVGIG (reference sequence). The CDR3 has 15 residues. Trimming removed 3 bases from V and 5 bases from J; junction bases left unmatched: 9. CDR3 sequence reads: CAWRSTGAPNEKLFF. The CDR3 coding sequence is TGTGCCTGGAGGTCCACAGGGGCCCCAAATGAAAAACTGTTTTTT.

The rearrangement uses TRBV9 and TRBJ2-5; no firm D call. CDR3 length equals 16 residues. CDR1 is SGDLS and CDR2 is YYNGEE in the germline V gene. Trimming cost V 4 bases and J 2 bases, with 18 bases left between them. The CDR3 spells CASSKTLLSSQETQYF. The CDR3 DNA reads as TGTGCCAGCAGCAAGACTTTATTATCCTCGCAAGAGACCCAGTACTTC.

The J gene is TRBJ2-7, the V gene TRBV5-8, with 13 bases aligning to TRBD2. V shed 7 bases and J 9 bases; nucleotides not matched to a gene: 10. The CDR3 has 14 amino acids. In germline, CDR1 is SGHTS, CDR2 YDEGEE. CDR3 sequence (DNA): TGTGCCAGCCCTACCCCGGGACTAGCGGGGAGGCAGTACTTC. It encodes CASPTPGLAGRQYF.